The rows below give T cell receptor beta chains drawn from one sample of a study of CD8+ T cells in alopecia areata. Libraries were prepared by immunoSEQ multiplex PCR; TCRdb keeps only in-frame clonotypes and omits some of them. Here the sample spans around 270,000 clones, over 45% being singletons. Sequenced here: CD4+ T cells sorted from blood, sampled at week 24, from a patient treated with tofacitinib. The receptor source for this set is a human donor with alopecia areata. Each CDR3 is given with its conserved first and last residue. The order of the fields is CDR3 DNA, CDR3 protein, clone size, V gene, D gene, J gene. A D gene is named only where the DNA matches it firmly. Not all rows give a size; the values are once, few, many and, for expanded clones, a class.

CDR3 DNA: TGCAGCACCTCGACCGGGGCGTCTAACTATGGCTACACCTTC
CDR3 protein: CSTSTGASNYGYTF
clone size: NA
V gene: TRBV29-1
D gene: NA
J gene: TRBJ1-2

CDR3 DNA: TGTGCCAGCAGTTACCCCTTCGCCGGGGGCTATGGCTACACCTTC
CDR3 protein: CASSYPFAGGYGYTF
clone size: NA
V gene: TRBV6-5
D gene: NA
J gene: TRBJ1-2

CDR3 DNA: TGCAGCGTTGAAAGGGGAGGGTCCGGCGGGGAGCTGTTTTTT
CDR3 protein: CSVERGGSGGELFF
clone size: NA
V gene: TRBV29-1
D gene: TRBD2
J gene: TRBJ2-2

CDR3 DNA: TGTGCCAGCAGCTTAGCTGGAGACAGGGGACCCAACACCTTC
CDR3 protein: CASSLAGDRGPNTF
clone size: few
V gene: TRBV7-8
D gene: TRBD1
J gene: TRBJ1-2

CDR3 DNA: TGTGCCAGCAGTTTAGACAGCGAGGAGAATCAGCCCCAGCATTTT
CDR3 protein: CASSLDSEENQPQHF
clone size: NA
V gene: TRBV6-6
D gene: NA
J gene: TRBJ1-5

CDR3 DNA: TGTGCCAGCTCACAGTCGACCGGGACAGGGCCTGGGGCCAACGTCCTGACTTTC
CDR3 protein: CASSQSTGTGPGANVLTF
clone size: NA
V gene: TRBV18
D gene: TRBD1
J gene: TRBJ2-6

CDR3 DNA: TGTGCCAGCAGTTTCCGGCAGGCGGTCACTGAAGCTTTCTTT
CDR3 protein: CASSFRQAVTEAFF
clone size: few
V gene: TRBV5-4
D gene: NA
J gene: TRBJ1-1

CDR3 DNA: TGCGCCAGCAGCCAAGGGACCTCCTATGGCTACACCTTC
CDR3 protein: CASSQGTSYGYTF
clone size: NA
V gene: TRBV4-3
D gene: NA
J gene: TRBJ1-2

CDR3 DNA: TGTGCCAGCAGCCTGAGTGGCGGCAGCTACTCTGGAAACACCATATATTTT
CDR3 protein: CASSLSGGSYSGNTIYF
clone size: NA
V gene: TRBV9
D gene: NA
J gene: TRBJ1-3

CDR3 DNA: TGTGCCAGCAGTGAGCACAGGGGCGGCAATCAGCCCCAGCATTTT
CDR3 protein: CASSEHRGGNQPQHF
clone size: NA
V gene: TRBV2
D gene: TRBD1
J gene: TRBJ1-5

CDR3 DNA: TGTGCCAGCAGCGGACAGGGTAATAATTCACCCCTCCACTTT
CDR3 protein: CASSGQGNNSPLHF
clone size: NA
V gene: TRBV4-2
D gene: TRBD1
J gene: TRBJ1-6

CDR3 DNA: TGTGCCTGGACCAAAGGCCGCTACGAGCAGTACTTC
CDR3 protein: CAWTKGRYEQYF
clone size: NA
V gene: TRBV30
D gene: NA
J gene: TRBJ2-7

CDR3 DNA: TGTGCCAGCATCTCCCAGGGCGTGTATGGCTACACCTTC
CDR3 protein: CASISQGVYGYTF
clone size: NA
V gene: TRBV28
D gene: NA
J gene: TRBJ1-2

CDR3 DNA: TGTGCCAGCAGCCTGAGGCAGGCCGGTGGGTGGGAGCTGTTTTTT
CDR3 protein: CASSLRQAGGWELFF
clone size: few
V gene: TRBV28
D gene: NA
J gene: TRBJ2-2

CDR3 DNA: TGCAGTGTTCTCCGCGATAGTGGCTACACCTTC
CDR3 protein: CSVLRDSGYTF
clone size: NA
V gene: TRBV20-1
D gene: NA
J gene: TRBJ1-2

CDR3 DNA: TGTGCCAGCAGCTCCTTTTCAGATACGCAGTATTTT
CDR3 protein: CASSSFSDTQYF
clone size: NA
V gene: TRBV5-5
D gene: NA
J gene: TRBJ2-3